Following are 3 T cell receptor beta chains from one sample sequenced in a study of shared clonotypes between healthy human individuals. The method was immunoSEQ multiplex PCR; TCRdb's version includes in-frame clones alone and lacks a portion of them. The table lists a few million clones, 93% of them singletons. Sequencing was performed on naive CD4+ T cells from PBMCs. Subset described: CD45RA+ positively selected. Receptors originate from a young man in good health. Some clones in this sample may be carry-over from other donors' samples.

This clone has a single count. The chain joins TRBV5-1 to TRBJ2-3; D ambiguous. Germline V gene data show CDR1 as SGHRS and CDR2 as YFSETQ. V gave up 0 bases and J gave up 0 bases, with 11 bases separating them. This CDR3 has 16 residues. The CDR3 loop reads CASSLEVRASTDTQYF. The CDR3 coding sequence is TGCGCCAGCAGCTTGGAAGTGCGAGCCAGCACAGATACGCAGTATTTT.

The V gene is TRBV29-1, the J gene TRBJ2-3; TRBD2 agrees at 8 bases. This CDR3 has 15 residues. J was trimmed by 4 bases and V by 4 bases; bases with no gene match: 10. Germline values: CDR1 SQVTM, CDR2 ANQGSEA. The CDR3 region has the DNA TGCAGCGTTGTAAGGGCGGGAGGCTTGGCAGATACGCAGTATTTT. Amino acid sequence: CSVVRAGGLADTQYF.

The CDR3 sequence: CAISWGFDEQFF. The CDR3 bases are TGTGCCATCTCTTGGGGGTTCGATGAGCAGTTCTTC. The chain joins TRBV10-3 to TRBJ2-1; TRBD1 or TRBD2 may be the D gene (5 bases each). Germline V CDR1 and CDR2: ENHRY, SYGVKD. The length of the CDR3 is 12 residues. Between the trimmed V and J ends, which lost 8 bases and 8 bases, there was a span of 13 bases.